What follows are 32 T cell receptor beta chains derived from one specimen sequenced in a study of T cell responses to AZD1222 COVID-19 vaccine. The repertoire was sequenced with immunoSEQ multiplex PCR; TCRdb's copy has only in-frame clones and lacks some. The sample carries 100,000 or so clones, 70% to 90% recorded once. This specimen was peripheral blood, taken 28 days after the second AZD1222 dose. The source is an adult who received the AZD1222 COVID-19 vaccine.

Concerning this clone itself: Distinct nucleotide sequences in the sample also encode this CDR3. V and J are TRBV6-5 and TRBJ2-7; TRBD1 matches at 9 bases. Germline-derived CDR1 and CDR2 are MNHEY and SVGAGI. The CDR3 runs to 14 residues. The V and J ends lost 4 bases and 2 bases, in that order; junction bases with no gene match: 3. CDR3 residues: CASSWGQGPYEQYF. As DNA, the CDR3 is TGTGCCAGCAGTTGGGGACAGGGTCCCTACGAGCAGTACTTC.

The chain joins TRBV6-5 to TRBJ2-5; either TRBD1 or TRBD2 may fit D (6 bases each). The V and J ends lost 8 bases and 5 bases respectively, with 21 bases between them. The CDR3 runs 15 residues. CDR1 MNHEY and CDR2 SVGAGI come from the germline V gene. CDR3 in DNA: TGTGCCAGCCAGGGGAACCGGGGGCCGTCGGAGACCCAGTACTTC. It yields the protein CASQGNRGPSETQYF.

This rearrangement joins TRBV27 to TRBJ2-1; 10 bases match TRBD2. Trimming at V came to 6 bases and at J to 8 bases, leaving 13 bases not matched to a gene. This CDR3 is 16 amino acids long. Germline CDR1 MNHEY, CDR2 SMNVEV (reference sequence). CDR3 coding DNA: TGTGCCAGCAGACCTATAAGCGGGAGGGCCGGCGATGAGCAGTTCTTC. Amino acids: CASRPISGRAGDEQFF.

The chain joins TRBV28 to TRBJ1-1; TRBD1 matches at 7 bases. CDR1 and CDR2 from the germline V gene are MDHEN and SYDVKM. The CDR3 runs to 16 residues. Trimming took 6 bases from V and 6 from J; bases not matched to a gene: 16. CDR3 region: CASSRIPGGKSAEAFF. As DNA, the CDR3 is TGTGCCAGCAGCCGAATCCCAGGGGGGAAAAGCGCTGAAGCTTTCTTT.

This clone has just one count. The chain is built from TRBV6-5 and TRBJ1-1, with TRBD1 as a possible D gene (6 bases). Germline V gene sequence: CDR1 MNHEY, CDR2 SVGAGI. V was shortened by 2 bases and J by 6 bases, with 16 bases between the two germline ends. The CDR3 is 15 residues long. This chain's CDR3 is CASSYDLQGGAEAFF. The CDR3 DNA sequence: TGTGCCAGCAGTTACGACCTACAGGGAGGGGCTGAAGCTTTCTTT.

This clone was seen a few times. This chain uses TRBV7-2 with TRBJ1-6; tentatively, D is TRBD1 (6 bases). The CDR3 has 14 amino acids. The germline CDR1 and CDR2 sequences are SGHTA and FQGNSA. With 4 bases removed from V and 7 bases from J, the gap between germline ends came to 11 bases. This CDR3 is CASSSQGWNSPLHF. DNA of the CDR3: TGTGCCAGCAGCTCACAGGGCTGGAATTCACCCCTCCACTTT. Combining the CDR3 with reference TRBV7-2 and TRBJ1-6 gives the whole variable domain GAGVSQSPSNKVTEKGKDVELRCDPISGHTALYWYRQSLGQGLEFLIYFQGNSAPDKSGLPSDRFSAERTGGSVSTLTIQRTQQEDSAVYLCASSSQGWNSPLHFGNGTRLTVT.

The rearrangement uses TRBV9 and TRBJ2-1; 10 nucleotides agree with TRBD2. CDR3 length equals 14 residues. Losses at the gene ends were 4 bases for V and 5 bases for J; bases not matched to a gene: 3. Germline V gene data show CDR1 as SGDLS and CDR2 as YYNGEE. The CDR3 region has the DNA TGTGCCAGCAGCCCCAGCGGGAGGGACAATGAGCAGTTCTTC. Translating gives CASSPSGRDNEQFF. Variable domain in full (rest from reference TRBV9 and TRBJ2-1): DSGVTQTPKHLITATGQRVTLRCSPRSGDLSVYWYQQSLDQGLQFLIQYYNGEERAKGNILERFSAQQFPDLHSELNLSSLELGDSALYFCASSPSGRDNEQFFGPGTRLTVL.

The genes are TRBV29-1 and TRBJ1-4; a weak D match, TRBD1 (6 bases). V dropped 0 bases and J dropped 10 bases, with 6 bases sitting between them. Germline V gives CDR1 SQVTM, CDR2 ANQGSEA. The CDR3 sequence is 11 residues long. The CDR3 spells CSVEDRGKLFF. CDR3 bases: TGCAGCGTTGAAGACAGGGGAAAACTGTTTTTT.

DNA of the CDR3: TGTGCCAGCAGCTTGACAGGCCCGACCTACGAGCAGTACTTC. It encodes CASSLTGPTYEQYF. The rearrangement joins TRBV28 to TRBJ2-7; weak D call: TRBD1 (6 bases). The CDR3 is made up of 14 amino acids. V shed 6 bases and J shed 2 bases, with 14 bases lying between them. The germline V gene encodes CDR1 MDHEN and CDR2 SYDVKM.

The chain joins TRBV28 to TRBJ2-2; 10 positions match TRBD1. CDR1 MDHEN and CDR2 SYDVKM come from the germline V gene. Trimming removed 6 bases from V and 5 bases from J; junction bases left unmatched: 9. The CDR3 runs 16 residues. CDR3: CASSRQGALGTGELFF. The CDR3 DNA is TGTGCCAGCAGCAGACAGGGGGCCCTAGGAACCGGGGAGCTGTTTTTT.

V is TRBV6-2 or TRBV6-3 and J is TRBJ2-1; 7 nucleotides align to TRBD2. This CDR3 contains 14 residues. Germline V CDR1 and CDR2: MNHEY, SVGEGT. Unmatched junction bases numbered 7, after V lost 2 bases and J lost 9 bases. The CDR3 is CASSYVGPGGEQFF. The DNA of the CDR3 is TGTGCCAGCAGTTACGTGGGACCGGGAGGTGAGCAGTTCTTC.

This clone was detected once. The chain uses TRBV16 and TRBJ1-1; D might be TRBD1 (5 bases). This CDR3 has 16 residues. CDR1 is KGHSY, CDR2 FQNENV, per germline. Trimming stripped 4 bases from V and 5 bases from J, with 20 bases between. The CDR3 DNA follows: TGTGCCAGCAGCCCTACCTGGGGGGGATTTGAAACTGAAGCTTTCTTT. It yields the protein CASSPTWGGFETEAFF.

V is TRBV7-9 and J is TRBJ1-2; 7 nucleotides line up with TRBD1. Trimming cost V 2 bases and J 4 bases; bases outside gene matches: 1. The CDR3 consists of 13 residues. Germline CDR1 is SEHNR and CDR2 is FQNEAQ (reference sequence). The CDR3 sequence: CASSLRQGYGYTF. For the CDR3, the DNA is TGTGCCAGCAGCTTAAGACAGGGCTATGGCTACACCTTC.

The CDR3 reads CASSQDKGGGGTVSYEQYF. The CDR3 bases are TGTGCCAGCAGCCAAGATAAGGGGGGCGGGGGAACAGTCTCCTACGAGCAGTACTTC. J is TRBJ2-7 and V is TRBV4-2; TRBD2 is a possible D gene (7 bases). The germline V gene has CDR1 LGHNA and CDR2 YNFKEQ. Trimming cost V 0 bases and J 0 bases, with 21 bases left between them. The CDR3 runs to 19 residues.

This clone was detected only a few times. The rearrangement uses TRBV7-2 and TRBJ2-7, with TRBD2 identical over 7 bases. Germline V gene sequence: CDR1 SGHTA, CDR2 FQGNSA. The CDR3 covers 15 residues. V was clipped by 0 bases and J by 2 bases; unmatched bases: 4. CDR3 nucleotide sequence: TGTGCCAGCAGCTTAGCTCCTAGCGGAGCCTACGAGCAGTACTTC. This translates into CASSLAPSGAYEQYF. The entire variable domain, with the rest obtained from reference TRBV7-2 and TRBJ2-7, is as follows: GAGVSQSPSNKVTEKGKDVELRCDPISGHTALYWYRQSLGQGLEFLIYFQGNSAPDKSGLPSDRFSAERTGGSVSTLTIQRTQQEDSAVYLCASSLAPSGAYEQYFGPGTRLTVT.

As for this clone: One end of the junction is discordant with germline, which a read error may explain. Other DNA sequences of this sample code for an identical CDR3. The chain has TRBV29-1 and TRBJ2-5, with 7 bases identical to TRBD1. The length of the CDR3 is 15 residues. Germline lookup yields CDR1 SQVTM and CDR2 ANQGSEA. The chain's CDR3 is CSVDSRDSVLGTQYF. Written as DNA, the CDR3 is TGCAGCGTTGATAGCCGGGACAGTGTTTTGGGTACCCAATACTTC.

The CDR3 DNA sequence: TGTGCCACCAGTGATCTACTAGATACGCAGTATTTT. This codes for CATSDLLDTQYF. V gene TRBV24-1 combines with J gene TRBJ2-3; D not resolved. The CDR3 contains 12 residues. In germline, CDR1 is KGHDR, CDR2 SFDVKD. V was pared by 3 bases and J by 5 bases, with 5 bases between.

This chain links TRBV2 with TRBJ1-5; D possibly corresponds to TRBD1 (5 bases). Looked up from germline, CDR1 is SNHLY and CDR2 is FYNNEI. Trimming shortened V by 8 bases and J by 4 bases, and 12 bases separated the two germline ends. There are 13 residues in the CDR3. The CDR3 sequence: CASGAGQNQPQHF. The CDR3 DNA is TGTGCCAGCGGGGCAGGGCAGAATCAGCCCCAGCATTTT.

This clone was picked up one time. The gene calls are TRBV28 and TRBJ2-3, with 12 bases matching TRBD2. The CDR3 is 15 amino acids. CDR1 and CDR2 (germline): MDHEN, SYDVKM. V trimming: 7 bases; J trimming: 4 bases; junction bases outside the gene matches: 6. This CDR3 reads CASTRLAGAADTQYF. CDR3 DNA sequence: TGTGCCAGCACCCGACTAGCGGGAGCGGCAGATACGCAGTATTTT.

The V gene is TRBV3-1 (or the pseudogene TRBV3-2), the J gene TRBJ2-3, with 10 positions matching TRBD2. The CDR3 runs 15 residues. V was clipped by 0 bases and J by 6 bases; unmatched bases: 3. Germline V gene lookup returns CDR1 LGHDT and CDR2 YNNKEL (reference sequence). The CDR3 DNA is TGTGCCAGCAGCCAAGATTTACTAGCGGGGGATACGCAGTATTTT. It encodes CASSQDLLAGDTQYF.

The chain is built from TRBV10-3 and TRBJ1-1; no definite D call. This CDR3 has 12 amino acids. V was trimmed by 10 bases and J by 3 bases, leaving 12 bases between them. Per the germline V gene, CDR1 is ENHRY and CDR2 is SYGVKD. CDR3 bases: TGTGCCAGCAGACGTTTGGACACTGAAGCTTTCTTT. This translates into CASRRLDTEAFF.

V and J are TRBV28 and TRBJ1-3; D gene uncertain. V dropped 4 bases and J dropped 0 bases, with 10 bases sitting between them. The CDR3 covers 15 residues. The germline V gene encodes CDR1 MDHEN and CDR2 SYDVKM. The CDR3 region is CASSSPPGSGNTIYF. The CDR3 DNA reads as TGTGCCAGCAGTTCCCCCCCCGGCTCTGGAAACACCATATATTTT.

This clone was seen more than once but under ten times. The genes are TRBV27 and TRBJ1-2; no clear D. The V and J ends lost 0 bases and 4 bases respectively, with 18 bases between them. Germline CDR1 and CDR2: MNHEY and SMNVEV (reference sequence). The CDR3 length is 17 residues. The chain's CDR3 is CASSLSTGPLYGYGYTF. CDR3 DNA sequence: TGTGCCAGCAGTTTATCGACCGGACCTCTTTACGGCTATGGCTACACCTTC.

This clone was observed once. The chain uses TRBV2 and TRBJ1-5, with 10 bases that match TRBD1. Germline assignment: CDR1 SNHLY and CDR2 FYNNEI. This CDR3 contains 15 residues. J lost 6 bases, V lost 6 bases, and 8 bases had no gene match. The CDR3 protein is CASREDRGSFQPQHF. The CDR3, as DNA: TGTGCCAGCAGGGAGGACAGGGGGAGTTTTCAGCCCCAGCATTTT.

The J gene is TRBJ2-2, the V gene TRBV6-4; D uncertain. Trimming shortened V by 0 bases and J by 6 bases, and 11 bases separated the two germline ends. The CDR3 has 15 amino acids. CDR1 and CDR2 (germline): MRHNA, SNTAGT. The CDR3 nucleotides are TGTGCCAGCAGTGACTCGGGCCAGGTGGCCGGGGAGCTGTTTTTT. This codes for CASSDSGQVAGELFF.

The chain links TRBV3-1 (or the pseudogene TRBV3-2) to TRBJ2-7, with TRBD2 matching 8 bases. The CDR3 is made up of 15 amino acids. Germline V lookup: CDR1 LGHDT, CDR2 YNNKEL (reference sequence). V was pared by 0 bases and J by 3 bases, with 4 bases of the junction left unmatched. The CDR3 DNA reads TGTGCCAGCAGCCAAGATGCCGGGGGGGGCTACGAGCAGTACTTC. This sequence encodes CASSQDAGGGYEQYF.

This chain uses TRBV10-3 with TRBJ1-1; a weak D match, TRBD1 (5 bases). The CDR3 has 13 residues. CDR1 and CDR2 (germline): ENHRY, SYGVKD. Trimming took off 8 bases at V and 3 bases at J, with 13 bases between the two ends. CDR3 DNA sequence: TGTGCCATCGGGGGTCGGGATGACACTGAAGCTTTCTTT. Its protein product is CAIGGRDDTEAFF.

This chain links TRBV6-2 or TRBV6-3 with TRBJ1-2, with 11 bases fitting TRBD1. The CDR3 contains 14 residues. From germline, CDR1 is MNHEY and CDR2 SVGEGT. Trimming took 6 bases from V and 4 from J; bases not matched to a gene: 4. The CDR3 sequence: CASSRTGGGYGYTF. The CDR3, as DNA: TGTGCCAGCAGCCGGACAGGGGGCGGCTATGGCTACACCTTC.

The chain joins TRBV9 to TRBJ2-7; TRBD1 aligns across 7 bases. From germline, CDR1 is SGDLS and CDR2 YYNGEE. V lost 3 bases to trimming and J lost 8 bases; unmatched junction nucleotides: 17. The CDR3 sequence is 16 residues long. The chain's CDR3 is CASSDRDPAFRGKQYF. Written as DNA, the CDR3 is TGTGCCAGCAGCGACCGGGACCCAGCATTCAGGGGGAAGCAGTACTTC.

This chain connects TRBV10-3 to TRBJ2-3; a weak D match, TRBD1 (5 bases). Between the trimmed V and J ends, which lost 4 bases and 3 bases, there was a span of 14 bases. The CDR3 loop spans 15 amino acids. Germline CDR1 reads ENHRY; CDR2 reads SYGVKD. CDR3 nucleotide sequence: TGTGCCATCAGTGCTGGGCAGGGAAAGACAGATACGCAGTATTTT. Its translation is CAISAGQGKTDTQYF.

The CDR3 here is CASSARQGENSPLHF. The CDR3 DNA is TGTGCCAGCAGCGCCCGACAGGGTGAGAATTCACCCCTCCACTTT. The chain has TRBV5-4 and TRBJ1-6, with 7 bases matching TRBD1. J was trimmed by 7 bases and V by 4 bases; bases with no gene match: 8. Germline CDR1 reads SGHNT; CDR2 reads YYREEE (reference sequence). The CDR3 consists of 15 residues.

The chain uses TRBV7-2 and TRBJ2-7, with TRBD2 matching 10 bases. This CDR3 region has 15 residues. Germline V gives CDR1 SGHTA, CDR2 FQGNSA. V shed 2 bases and J 5 bases; nucleotides not matched to a gene: 6. The CDR3 sequence: CASSLFLAGAHEQYF. CDR3 DNA: TGTGCCAGCAGCTTATTCCTAGCGGGAGCCCACGAGCAGTACTTC.